These 12 T cell receptor beta chains share one sample of origin, sequenced in a study of blood T cells in healthy people across ages. Primers used in a second PCR of roughly 7 to 12 cycles were a sample-barcoded 5' primer and a J-beta primer mix. In TCRdb, the 5' RACE reads were re-called with MiXCR into one record per CDR3 protein. Here the sample spans approximately 780,000 distinct CDR3 sequences, around a quarter being singletons. This sample was shared with a second study, whose subject was T cells of mothers and their children.

Sequenced material: blood. The receptors come from a boy aged 5-17 years in good health.

This clonotype turned up a few times. In DNA, the CDR3 is TGCAGTGCTAGCTCCTACAATGAGCAGTTCTTC. Translating it yields CSASSYNEQFF. V gene TRBV20-1 combines with J gene TRBJ2-1, with D unclear. Germline V gene lookup returns CDR1 DFQATT and CDR2 SNEGSKA (reference sequence). The CDR3 length is 11 residues. Trimming pared 3 bases from V and 0 bases from J, leaving 0 bases between.

The chain combines TRBV20-1 with TRBJ2-5; no clear D. This CDR3 is 13 amino acids long. The germline V gene has CDR1 DFQATT and CDR2 SNEGSKA (reference sequence). Between the trimmed V and J ends, which lost 1 base and 7 bases, there was a span of 13 bases. As DNA, the CDR3 is TGCAGTGCTAGAGCCCTGGGGTCACGGACCCAGTACTTC. This translates into CSARALGSRTQYF.

The chain recombines TRBV7-9 with TRBJ2-1; perhaps TRBD2 as D (6 bases). This CDR3 region has 15 residues. V was shortened by 5 bases and J by 0 bases, with 11 bases between the two germline ends. Looked up from germline, CDR1 is SEHNR and CDR2 is FQNEAQ (reference sequence). CDR3 DNA: TGTGCCAGCAGCCACGAGCGGGCCTCCTACAATGAGCAGTTCTTC. Translating it yields CASSHERASYNEQFF.

This clonotype showed up just a few times. V and J are TRBV5-1 and TRBJ2-3, with D maybe TRBD2 (6 bases). The ends were cut back, 3 bases at V and 6 bases at J, with 14 bases in the middle. The CDR3 has 14 residues. Germline-derived CDR1 and CDR2 are SGHRS and YFSETQ. DNA of the CDR3: TGCGCCAGCAGCTCCACCCCGGGGGTCGATACGCAGTATTTT. Its protein is CASSSTPGVDTQYF.

This sequence joins TRBV6-1 and TRBJ1-3; possibly TRBD1 for D (5 bases). The CDR3 runs 17 residues. Germline loops: CDR1 MNHNS, CDR2 SASEGT. The V gene lost 6 bases and the J gene lost 0 bases, with 18 bases spanning the gap. CDR3: CASRPGTPGISGNTIYF. The CDR3 coding sequence is TGTGCCAGCAGACCCGGGACCCCGGGGATCTCTGGAAACACCATATATTTT.

This clonotype was counted a few times. Here the CDR3 reads CASSLGGGPPYEQYF. DNA of the CDR3: TGTGCCAGCAGCCTCGGGGGTGGCCCCCCCTACGAGCAGTACTTC. This rearrangement joins TRBV11-2 to TRBJ2-7; possible D gene TRBD2, 6 bases. Germline V lookup: CDR1 SGHAT, CDR2 FQNNGV. The CDR3 is made up of 15 amino acids. V was cut by 5 bases and J by 2 bases, with 16 bases left in between.

This clonotype has a handful of counts. The chain combines TRBV10-3 with TRBJ2-2; TRBD2 matches at 7 bases. Germline CDR1 and CDR2: ENHRY and SYGVKD. This CDR3 has 15 amino acids. V lost 2 bases to trimming and J lost 5 bases; unmatched junction nucleotides: 5. The CDR3 DNA follows: TGTGCCATCAGTGAGGCGGGGGACTCAACCGGGGAGCTGTTTTTT. Translating it yields CAISEAGDSTGELFF.

The table lists this clonotype with a few counts. The J gene is TRBJ2-4, the V gene TRBV5-1; D ambiguous. The CDR3 consists of 12 residues. V dropped 0 bases and J dropped 9 bases, with 7 bases sitting between them. Germline-derived CDR1 and CDR2 are SGHRS and YFSETQ. CDR3 sequence: CASSLDFGIQYF. The CDR3 nucleotides read TGCGCCAGCAGCTTGGATTTTGGCATTCAGTACTTC. Looking up the rest from reference TRBV5-1 and TRBJ2-4 gives the full variable domain: KAGVTQTPRYLIKTRGQQVTLSCSPISGHRSVSWYQQTPGQGLQFLFEYFSETQRNKGNFPGRFSGRQFSNSRSEMNVSTLELGDSALYLCASSLDFGIQYFGAGTRLSVL.

The V and J genes are TRBV5-5 and TRBJ2-1, with D uncertain. The J call may be in error: the DNA end matches TRBJ2-7 better. The CDR3 runs to 14 residues. CDR1 SGHKS and CDR2 YYEKEE come from the germline V gene (reference sequence). The CDR3, as DNA: TGTGCCAGCAGCTTGGCGTCAGGAGACTACGAGCAGTACTTC. Protein: CASSLASGDYEQYF.

The chain recombines TRBV4-1 with TRBJ1-4, with D maybe TRBD1 (5 bases). The CDR3 is 16 residues long. The germline V gene has CDR1 MGHRA and CDR2 YSYEKL. Trimming cost V 0 bases and J 0 bases, with 8 bases left between them. The CDR3 sequence: CASSQEWGATNEKLFF. Here the CDR3 DNA reads TGCGCCAGCAGCCAAGAATGGGGGGCAACTAATGAAAAACTGTTTTTT.

This clonotype was seen a few times. The V call is TRBV11-2, the J call TRBJ2-1; D remains unclear. V lost 3 bases, J lost 7 bases, and 10 bases lay in between. This CDR3 contains 13 residues. Germline CDR1 SGHAT, CDR2 FQNNGV. Written as DNA, the CDR3 is TGTGCCAGCAGCTTGACTGAAGGGAATGAGCAGTTCTTC. Its protein is CASSLTEGNEQFF.

This clonotype was seen more than once but under ten times. The CDR3 here is CSARKFGTGPTGKYF. CDR3 sequence (DNA): TGCAGTGCTAGAAAATTCGGGACAGGGCCTACCGGGAAGTACTTC. This sequence joins TRBV20-1 and TRBJ2-7, with 9 nucleotides matching TRBD1. CDR3 size: 15 residues. Germline V gene sequence: CDR1 DFQATT, CDR2 SNEGSKA (reference sequence). Germline trimming cut 2 bases from V and 11 bases from J; bases unmatched to any gene: 16.